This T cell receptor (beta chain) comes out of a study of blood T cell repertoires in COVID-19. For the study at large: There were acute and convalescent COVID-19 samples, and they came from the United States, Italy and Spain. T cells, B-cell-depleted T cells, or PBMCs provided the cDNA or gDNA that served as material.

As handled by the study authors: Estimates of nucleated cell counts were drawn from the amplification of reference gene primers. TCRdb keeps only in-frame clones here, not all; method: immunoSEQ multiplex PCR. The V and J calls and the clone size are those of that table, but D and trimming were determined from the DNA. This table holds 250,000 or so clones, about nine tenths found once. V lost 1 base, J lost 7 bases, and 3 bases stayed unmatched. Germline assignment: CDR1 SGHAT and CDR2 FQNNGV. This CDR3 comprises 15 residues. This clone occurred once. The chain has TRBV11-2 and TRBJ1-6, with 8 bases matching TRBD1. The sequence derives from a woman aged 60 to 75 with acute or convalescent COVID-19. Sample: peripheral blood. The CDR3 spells CASSLGTGKNSPLHF. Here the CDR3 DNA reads TGTGCCAGCAGCTTAGGGACAGGGAAGAATTCACCCCTCCACTTT. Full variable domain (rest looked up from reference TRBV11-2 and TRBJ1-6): EAGVAQSPRYKIIEKRQSVAFWCNPISGHATLYWYQQILGQGPKLLIQFQNNGVVDDSQLPKDRFSAERLKGVDSTLKIQPAKLEDSAVYLCASSLGTGKNSPLHFGNGTRLTVT.